This T cell receptor beta chain appears in the sequencing data of a study of CD8 T cells in ankylosing spondylitis. Study results and caveats: As reported, disease-linked clones showed significant enrichment in matched ankylosing spondylitis synovial fluid. A motif of 8 or 9 highly homologous TCR beta variants was seen as apparently characteristic of ankylosing spondylitis blood.

In the case of this clonotype: Antigen unknown.

With molecular barcodes, quantitative 5'-RACE was used to make the TCR beta libraries. TCRdb reprocessed the 5' RACE reads with MiXCR, giving one entry per CDR3 protein. The sample yields 230,000 or so distinct CDR3 sequences, roughly 18% seen once. Per the germline V gene, CDR1 is SNHLY and CDR2 is FYNNEI. CDR3 size: 16 residues. V lost 3 bases to trimming and J lost 3 bases; unmatched junction nucleotides: 7. The genes are TRBV2 and TRBJ2-5; 10 bases are shared with TRBD2. The clonotype originates from a male donor with ankylosing spondylitis or in good health (not recorded which). Sequencing input: blood, either unsorted or a sorted T cell fraction (not recorded which). In DNA, the CDR3 is TGTGCCAGCAGTGACCCTTGGACTAGCGGCAAAGAGACCCAGTACTTC. It yields the protein CASSDPWTSGKETQYF. Variable domain in full (rest from reference TRBV2 and TRBJ2-5): EPEVTQTPSHQVTQMGQEVILRCVPISNHLYFYWYRQILGQKVEFLVSFYNNEISEKSEIFDDQFSVERPDGSNFTLKIRSTKLEDSAMYFCASSDPWTSGKETQYFGPGTRLLVL.